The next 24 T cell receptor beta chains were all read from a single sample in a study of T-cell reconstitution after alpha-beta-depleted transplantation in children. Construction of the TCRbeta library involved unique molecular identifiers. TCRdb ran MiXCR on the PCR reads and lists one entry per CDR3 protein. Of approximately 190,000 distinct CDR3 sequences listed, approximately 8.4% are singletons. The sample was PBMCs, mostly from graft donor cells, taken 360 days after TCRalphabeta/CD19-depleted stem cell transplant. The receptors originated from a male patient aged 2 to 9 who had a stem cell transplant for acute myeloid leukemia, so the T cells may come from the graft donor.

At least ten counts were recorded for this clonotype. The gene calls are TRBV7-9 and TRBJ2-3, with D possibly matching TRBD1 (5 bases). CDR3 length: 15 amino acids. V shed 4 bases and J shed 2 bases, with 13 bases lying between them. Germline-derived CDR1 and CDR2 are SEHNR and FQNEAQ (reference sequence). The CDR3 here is CASSSSGQDTDTQYF. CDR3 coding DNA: TGTGCCAGCAGCTCCTCCGGACAAGACACAGATACGCAGTATTTT.

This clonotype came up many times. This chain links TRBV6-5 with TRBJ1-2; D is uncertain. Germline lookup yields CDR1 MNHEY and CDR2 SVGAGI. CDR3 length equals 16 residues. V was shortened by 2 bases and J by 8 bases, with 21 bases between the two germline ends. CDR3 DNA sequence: TGTGCCAGCAGTTACCCCCTCGGTGGAGGGAAAGTAGGCTACACCTTC. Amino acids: CASSYPLGGGKVGYTF.

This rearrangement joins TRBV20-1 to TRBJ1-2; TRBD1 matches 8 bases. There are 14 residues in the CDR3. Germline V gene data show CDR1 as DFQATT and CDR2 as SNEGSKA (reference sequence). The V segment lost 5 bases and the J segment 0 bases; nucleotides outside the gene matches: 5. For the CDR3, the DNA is TGCAGTGCTCCGGACAGGGCCGCTAACTATGGCTACACCTTC. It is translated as CSAPDRAANYGYTF.

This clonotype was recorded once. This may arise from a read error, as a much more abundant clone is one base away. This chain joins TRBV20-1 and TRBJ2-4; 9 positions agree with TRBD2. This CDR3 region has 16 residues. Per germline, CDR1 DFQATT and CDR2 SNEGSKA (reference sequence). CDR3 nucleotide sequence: TGCAATGCTAGCCAAACTAGCGGGTCAGCCAAAAACATTCAGTACTTC. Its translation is CNASQTSGSAKNIQYF.

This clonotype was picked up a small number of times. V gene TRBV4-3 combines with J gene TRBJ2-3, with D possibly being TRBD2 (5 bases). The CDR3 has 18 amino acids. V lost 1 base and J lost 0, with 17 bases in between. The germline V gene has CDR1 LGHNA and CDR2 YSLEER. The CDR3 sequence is CASSQGTRAVLSTDTQYF. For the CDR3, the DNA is TGCGCCAGCAGCCAAGGCACGAGAGCGGTCCTTAGCACAGATACGCAGTATTTT.

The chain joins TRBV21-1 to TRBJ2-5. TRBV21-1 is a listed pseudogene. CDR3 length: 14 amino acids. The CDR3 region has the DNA TGTGCCAGCAGCAAAGATGAAGGGAAAGAGACCCAGTACTTC. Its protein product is CASSKDEGKETQYF.

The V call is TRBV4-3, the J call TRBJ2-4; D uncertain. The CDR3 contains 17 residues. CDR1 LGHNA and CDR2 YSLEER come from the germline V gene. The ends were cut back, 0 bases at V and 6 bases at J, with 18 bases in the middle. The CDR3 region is CASSQDRHPTLTNIQYF. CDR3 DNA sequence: TGCGCCAGCAGCCAAGACCGGCACCCGACCCTGACAAACATTCAGTACTTC.

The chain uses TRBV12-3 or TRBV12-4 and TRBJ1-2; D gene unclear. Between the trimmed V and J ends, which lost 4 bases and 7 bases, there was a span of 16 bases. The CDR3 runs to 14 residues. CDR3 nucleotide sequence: TGTGCCAGCAGTTCCGCAGGCCGAACTGGTGGCTACACCTTC. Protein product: CASSSAGRTGGYTF.

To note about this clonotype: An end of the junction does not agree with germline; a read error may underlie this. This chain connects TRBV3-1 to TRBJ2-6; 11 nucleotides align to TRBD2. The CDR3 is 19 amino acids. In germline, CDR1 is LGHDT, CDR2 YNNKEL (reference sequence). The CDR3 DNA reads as TGTGCCTGCAGTTCTAGTGTTCTAGCGGGAGGCGAAGAGGCCAACGTCCTGACTTTC. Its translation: CACSSSVLAGGEEANVLTF.

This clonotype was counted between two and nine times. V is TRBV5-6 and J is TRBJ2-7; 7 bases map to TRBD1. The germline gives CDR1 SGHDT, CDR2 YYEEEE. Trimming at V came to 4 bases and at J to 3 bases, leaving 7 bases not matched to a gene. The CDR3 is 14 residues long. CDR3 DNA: TGTGCCAGCAGCCAGACAGGGACACTCTACGAGCAGTACGTC. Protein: CASSQTGTLYEQYV.

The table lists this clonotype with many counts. The CDR3 reads CSARDLGRGYEQYF. The CDR3 region has the DNA TGCAGTGCTAGAGATTTAGGCAGGGGCTACGAGCAGTACTTC. The rearrangement joins TRBV20-1 to TRBJ2-7, with a weak D call TRBD1 (6 bases). The CDR3 is made up of 14 amino acids. Per germline, CDR1 DFQATT and CDR2 SNEGSKA (reference sequence). The V and J ends lost 0 bases and 3 bases respectively, with 12 bases between them.

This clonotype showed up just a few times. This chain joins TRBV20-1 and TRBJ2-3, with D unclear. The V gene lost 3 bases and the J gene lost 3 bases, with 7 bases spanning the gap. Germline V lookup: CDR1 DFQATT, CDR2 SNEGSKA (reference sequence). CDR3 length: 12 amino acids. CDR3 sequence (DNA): TGCAGTGCTAGCAAGGCGACAGATACGCAGTATTTT. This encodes CSASKATDTQYF.

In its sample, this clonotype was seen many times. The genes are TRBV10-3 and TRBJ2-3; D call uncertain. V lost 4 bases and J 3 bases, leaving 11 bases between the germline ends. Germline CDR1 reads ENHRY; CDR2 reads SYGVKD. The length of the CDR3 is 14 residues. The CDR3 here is CAISAHIRTDTQYF. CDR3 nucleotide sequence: TGTGCCATCAGTGCCCATATTAGAACAGATACGCAGTATTTT.

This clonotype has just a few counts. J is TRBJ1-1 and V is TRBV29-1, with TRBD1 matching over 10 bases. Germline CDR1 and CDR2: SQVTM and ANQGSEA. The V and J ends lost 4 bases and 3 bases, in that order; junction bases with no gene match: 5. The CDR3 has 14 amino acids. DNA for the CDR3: TGCAGCGTTGGTGAGGGGACAGGGGACACTGAAGCTTTCTTT. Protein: CSVGEGTGDTEAFF.

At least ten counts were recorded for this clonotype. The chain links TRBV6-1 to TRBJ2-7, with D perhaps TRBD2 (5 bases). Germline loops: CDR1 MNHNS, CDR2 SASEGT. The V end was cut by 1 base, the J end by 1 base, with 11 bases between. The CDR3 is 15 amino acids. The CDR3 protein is CASSEDRRGSYEQYV. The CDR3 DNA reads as TGTGCCAGCAGTGAAGATCGACGGGGATCCTACGAGCAGTACGTC.

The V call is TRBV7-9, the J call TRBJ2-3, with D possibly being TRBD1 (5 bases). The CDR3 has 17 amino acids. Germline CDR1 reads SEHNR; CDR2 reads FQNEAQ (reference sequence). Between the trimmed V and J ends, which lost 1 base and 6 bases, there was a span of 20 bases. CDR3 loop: CASSLDRQKRALDTQYF. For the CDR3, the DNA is TGTGCCAGCAGCTTAGACCGACAGAAACGGGCGTTGGATACGCAGTATTTT.

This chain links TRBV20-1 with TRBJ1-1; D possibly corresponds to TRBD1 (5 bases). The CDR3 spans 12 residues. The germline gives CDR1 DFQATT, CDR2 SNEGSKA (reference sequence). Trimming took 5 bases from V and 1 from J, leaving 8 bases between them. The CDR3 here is CSAFQGNTEAFF. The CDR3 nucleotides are TGCAGTGCTTTCCAGGGGAACACTGAAGCTTTCTTT.

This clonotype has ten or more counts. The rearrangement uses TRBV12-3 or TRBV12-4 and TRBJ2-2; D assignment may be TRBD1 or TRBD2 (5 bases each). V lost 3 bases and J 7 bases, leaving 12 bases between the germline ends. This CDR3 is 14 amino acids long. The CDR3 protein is CASSFSGLDGELFF. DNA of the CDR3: TGTGCCAGCAGTTTTTCGGGGCTTGACGGGGAGCTGTTTTTT.

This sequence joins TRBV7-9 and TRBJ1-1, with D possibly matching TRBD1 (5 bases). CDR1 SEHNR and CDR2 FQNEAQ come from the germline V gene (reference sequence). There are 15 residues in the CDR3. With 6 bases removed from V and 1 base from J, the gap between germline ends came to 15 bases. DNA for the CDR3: TGTGCCAGCAGGAGGGTCGGTAGGGGGAACACTGAAGCTTTCTTT. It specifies CASRRVGRGNTEAFF.

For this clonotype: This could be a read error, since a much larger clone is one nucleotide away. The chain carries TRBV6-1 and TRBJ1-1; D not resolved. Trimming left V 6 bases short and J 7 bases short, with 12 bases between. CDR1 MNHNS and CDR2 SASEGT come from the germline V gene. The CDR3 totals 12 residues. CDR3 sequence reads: CASSAGYSEAFF. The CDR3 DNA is TGTGCCAGCAGCGCAGGTTACAGTGAAGCTTTCTTT.

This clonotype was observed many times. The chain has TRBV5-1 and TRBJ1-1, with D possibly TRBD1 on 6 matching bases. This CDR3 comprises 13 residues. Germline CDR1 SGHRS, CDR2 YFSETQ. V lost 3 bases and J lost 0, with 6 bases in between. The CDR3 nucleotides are TGCGCCAGCAGCTGGACAGTGAACACTGAAGCTTTCTTT. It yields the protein CASSWTVNTEAFF.

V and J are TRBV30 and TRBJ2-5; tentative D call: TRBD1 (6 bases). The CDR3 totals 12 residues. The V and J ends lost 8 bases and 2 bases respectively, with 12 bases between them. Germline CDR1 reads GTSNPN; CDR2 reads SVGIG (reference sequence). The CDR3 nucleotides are TGTGCCCGTGAAGGACAGCAAGAGACCCAGTACTTC. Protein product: CAREGQQETQYF.

The CDR3 DNA is TGTGCCAGCAGCTTAGGAACTACCAATGAGCAGTTCTTC. It codes for CASSLGTTNEQFF. The J gene is TRBJ2-1, the V gene TRBV7-2; D uncertain. Germline CDR1 and CDR2: SGHTA and FQGNSA. Trimming took off 1 base at V and 6 bases at J, with 7 bases between the two ends. The CDR3 contains 13 residues. The full variable domain, with the rest looked up from reference TRBV7-2 and TRBJ2-1, is GAGVSQSPSNKVTEKGKDVELRCDPISGHTALYWYRQSLGQGLEFLIYFQGNSAPDKSGLPSDRFSAERTGGSVSTLTIQRTQQEDSAVYLCASSLGTTNEQFFGPGTRLTVL.

The CDR3 nucleotides read TGTGCCAGCAGCTGGCGGACAGGGATAGGTGGCTACACCTTC. Its translation is CASSWRTGIGGYTF. The genes are TRBV7-9 and TRBJ1-2; 8 bases line up with TRBD1. V shed 4 bases, J shed 7 bases, and the junction held 8 bases outside the gene matches. Germline-derived CDR1 and CDR2 are SEHNR and FQNEAQ (reference sequence). The CDR3 loop spans 14 amino acids.